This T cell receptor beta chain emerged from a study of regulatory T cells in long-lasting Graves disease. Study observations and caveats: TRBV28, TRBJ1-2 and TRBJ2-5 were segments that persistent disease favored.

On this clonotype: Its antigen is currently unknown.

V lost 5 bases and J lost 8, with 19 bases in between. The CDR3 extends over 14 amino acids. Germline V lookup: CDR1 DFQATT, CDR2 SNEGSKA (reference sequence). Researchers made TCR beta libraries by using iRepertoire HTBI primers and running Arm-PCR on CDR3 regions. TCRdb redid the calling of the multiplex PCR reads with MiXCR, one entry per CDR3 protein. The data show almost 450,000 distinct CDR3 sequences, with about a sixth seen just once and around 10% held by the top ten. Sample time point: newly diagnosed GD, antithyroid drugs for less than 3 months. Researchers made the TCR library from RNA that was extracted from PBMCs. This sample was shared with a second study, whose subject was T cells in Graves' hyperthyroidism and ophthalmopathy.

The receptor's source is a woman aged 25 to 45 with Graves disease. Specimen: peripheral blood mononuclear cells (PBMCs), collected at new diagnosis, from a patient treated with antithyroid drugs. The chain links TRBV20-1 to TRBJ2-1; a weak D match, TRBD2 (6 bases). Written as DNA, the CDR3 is TGCAGTGCTCTCTTACGGGAGAGGGTCGATGAGCAGTTCTTC. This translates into CSALLRERVDEQFF.